This T cell receptor beta chain was identified during a study of CD8+CD57+ T cells in acquired aplastic anemia. About the research overall: Mean yield of DNA from sorted CD4+ and CD8+ cells was 2.5 to 4 ug.

This clonotype is a singleton in its sample. The antigen is not known. Genomic DNA constituted the template upon which TCR beta VDJ and CDR3 profiling was performed. MiXCR, run by TCRdb on the reads, gives a single entry per CDR3 protein. The data show around 79,000 distinct CDR3 sequences, about 70% seen once. CD8+CD57+ cell expansion, shown by flow cytometry, had occurred in the patients selected for sequencing. Acquired aplastic anemia of severe grade affected all patients. The CDR3 totals 13 residues. Germline V gene data show CDR1 as SEHNR and CDR2 as FQNEAQ (reference sequence). With V trimmed by 6 bases and J by 3 bases, 4 bases remained unmatched. Broader study findings: The number of CD8+ CDR3 sequences shared by patients and controls was approximately 31.

Sequences were obtained from sorted CD4+, CD8+, or CD8+CD57+ T cells (not recorded which) from PBMCs. The J gene is TRBJ2-5, the V gene TRBV7-9; 7 nucleotides align to TRBD1. The sequence came from a human donor with aplastic anemia. CDR3 amino acids: CASSRTGEETQYF. DNA for the CDR3: TGTGCCAGCAGTCGGACAGGAGAAGAGACCCAGTACTTC. Full variable domain (rest looked up from reference TRBV7-9 and TRBJ2-5): DTGVSQNPRHKITKRGQNVTFRCDPISEHNRLYWYRQTLGQGPEFLTYFQNEAQLEKSRLLSDRFSAERPKGSFSTLEIQRTEQGDSAMYLCASSRTGEETQYFGPGTRLLVL.